The clone carrying this TCR beta chain has a count of ten or more. The target antigen is unknown. Trimming pared 5 bases from V and 0 bases from J, leaving 7 bases between. Germline CDR1 SGHVS, CDR2 FNYEAQ. This CDR3 region has 13 residues. The data were obtained in a study of glioma-infiltrating T cells after dendritic cell vaccination. The method was immunoSEQ multiplex PCR; TCRdb's version includes in-frame clones alone and lacks a portion of them. The table records around 100,000 clones, 80% to 90% of them present only once. General study results and limits: Higher pretreatment TIL content predicted longer progression-free time and survival.

The source is a human donor with glioblastoma. The gene calls are TRBV7-6 and TRBJ1-1; D unresolved. The sequencing here drew on blood, taken before dendritic cell vaccination. The DNA of the CDR3 is TGTGCCAGCAGCAAGCAAATGAACACTGAAGCTTTCTTT. It translates to CASSKQMNTEAFF.